This paragraph covers one TCR beta chain sequence. Per the germline V gene, CDR1 is SGHAT and CDR2 is FQNNGV. V lost 3 bases and J lost 5, with 7 bases in between. This CDR3 spans 12 amino acids. Data came from immunoSEQ multiplex PCR; TCRdb stores just in-frame clones and leaves some out. The data contain some 20,000 clones, about four fifths of them singletons. The data were taken from a study of OX40 agonist ivuxolimab in advanced cancers. The specimen was CD4+ or CD8+ T cells sorted from blood, collected in a trial of the OX40 agonist ivuxolimab. The V gene is TRBV11-2, the J gene TRBJ2-5, with D unresolved. This TCR came from an adult with an advanced solid tumor such as melanoma, head and neck, liver or kidney cancer. The CDR3 is CASSFESETQYF. CDR3 sequence (DNA): TGTGCCAGCAGCTTTGAATCGGAGACCCAGTACTTC. Drawing the rest from reference TRBV11-2 and TRBJ2-5, the complete variable domain is EAGVAQSPRYKIIEKRQSVAFWCNPISGHATLYWYQQILGQGPKLLIQFQNNGVVDDSQLPKDRFSAERLKGVDSTLKIQPAKLEDSAVYLCASSFESETQYFGPGTRLLVL.